The clone carrying this T cell receptor beta chain was detected ten times or more. As yet, its antigen is unknown. TCRdb recomputed calls from the 5' RACE reads with MiXCR, one row per CDR3 protein. The sample lists about 150,000 distinct CDR3 sequences; approximately 6.2% were seen once. The CDR3 contains 18 residues. With V trimmed by 3 bases and J by 2 bases, 9 bases remained unmatched. This sample is drawn from a study of T cells after yellow fever vaccination. Study conclusions and caveats: The presence of abundant clonotypes contaminating from the bulk population was possible in FACS-sorted repertoires.

The source material was CD4+ T cells sorted from PBMCs, sampled on the day of the first yellow fever vaccination. This TCR was recovered from a man aged 18 to 35 who received the YFV17D yellow fever vaccine. The genes are TRBV12-3 or TRBV12-4 and TRBJ2-6; TRBD1 aligns across 8 bases. The CDR3 DNA follows: TGTGCCAGCAGTTTGGCCAGGGGGCAACTCGCTGGGGCCAACGTCCTGACTTTC. This encodes CASSLARGQLAGANVLTF.